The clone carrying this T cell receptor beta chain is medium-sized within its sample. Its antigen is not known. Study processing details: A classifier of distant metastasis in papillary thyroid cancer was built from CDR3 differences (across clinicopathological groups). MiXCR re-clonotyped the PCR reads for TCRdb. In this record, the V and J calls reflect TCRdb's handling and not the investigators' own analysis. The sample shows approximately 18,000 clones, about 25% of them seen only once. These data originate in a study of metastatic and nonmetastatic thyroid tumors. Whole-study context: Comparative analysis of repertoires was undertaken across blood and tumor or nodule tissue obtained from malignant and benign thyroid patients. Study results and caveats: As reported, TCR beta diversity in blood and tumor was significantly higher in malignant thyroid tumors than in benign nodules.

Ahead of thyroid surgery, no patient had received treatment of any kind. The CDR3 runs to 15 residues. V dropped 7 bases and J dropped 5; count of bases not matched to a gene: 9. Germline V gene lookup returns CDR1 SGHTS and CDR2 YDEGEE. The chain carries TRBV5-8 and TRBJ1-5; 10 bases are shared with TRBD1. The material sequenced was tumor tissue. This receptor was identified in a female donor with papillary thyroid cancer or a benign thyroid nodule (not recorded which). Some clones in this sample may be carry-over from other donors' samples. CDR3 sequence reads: CASETGQGPHQPQHF. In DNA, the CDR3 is TGTGCCAGCGAAACGGGACAGGGGCCACATCAGCCCCAGCATTTT.